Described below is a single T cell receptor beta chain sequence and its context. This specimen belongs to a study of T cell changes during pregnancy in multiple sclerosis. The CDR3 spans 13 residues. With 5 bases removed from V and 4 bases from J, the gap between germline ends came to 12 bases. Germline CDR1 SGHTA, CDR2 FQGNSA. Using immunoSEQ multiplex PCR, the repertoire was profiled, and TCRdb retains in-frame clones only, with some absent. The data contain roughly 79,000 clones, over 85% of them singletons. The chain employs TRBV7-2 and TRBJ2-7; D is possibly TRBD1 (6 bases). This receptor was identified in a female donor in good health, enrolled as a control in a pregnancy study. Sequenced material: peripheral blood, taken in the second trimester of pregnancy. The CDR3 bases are TGTGCCAGCAGCCTCCAGGGGAAGTACGAGCAGTACTTC. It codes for CASSLQGKYEQYF.